This entry features one T cell receptor (beta chain) sequence. Its antigen is still unknown. Other DNA sequences of this sample code for an identical CDR3. The data originate from a study of cytomegalovirus exposure and HLA in healthy donors. Study results and limitations: First-cohort TCR clusters were later found to tend to co-occur in the roughly 110 validation repertoires. TCR beta chains numbering more than 150 were designated cytomegalovirus-associated. The CMV antigen specificity of a few CMV-associated chains was confirmed through in vitro analysis.

V lost 2 bases to trimming and J lost 4 bases, with 5 bases between them. Looked up from germline, CDR1 is MNHEY and CDR2 is SMNVEV (reference sequence). The length of the CDR3 is 12 residues. The data were produced by immunoSEQ multiplex PCR, yet TCRdb's version contains in-frame clones alone and is incomplete. The sample carries 150,000 or so clones, 86% recorded once. The specimen was PBMCs. This clonotype originated in a young man in good health and CMV-seropositive. The chain combines TRBV27 with TRBJ2-5; D gene ambiguous. For the CDR3, the DNA is TGTGCCAGCAGTTTAAGAGGAGAGACCCAGTACTTC. It encodes CASSLRGETQYF.